The 18 T cell receptor beta chains listed next were all sequenced from one sample in a study of blood T cells in healthy people across ages. Using a J-beta primer mix together with a sample-barcoded 5' primer, a second PCR was run for 7 to 11 cycles. TCRdb ran MiXCR on the 5' RACE reads and lists one entry per CDR3 protein. The top ten clones hold 28% of a sample with around 800,000 distinct CDR3 sequences, under 80% of them seen once. The source material was blood. Receptors originate from a man aged 30 to 39 in good health.

This clonotype was detected only a few times. The genes are TRBV9 and TRBJ2-7; 7 bases line up with TRBD1. The V segment lost 3 bases and the J segment 2 bases; nucleotides outside the gene matches: 8. Germline CDR1 is SGDLS and CDR2 is YYNGEE. This CDR3 has 15 amino acids. CDR3 bases: TGTGCCAGCAGCGCAAGACAGGGACCTACCTACGAGCAGTACTTC. Amino acid sequence: CASSARQGPTYEQYF.

The table lists this clonotype with a few counts. The J gene is TRBJ1-4, the V gene TRBV5-1; 8 bases are a match to TRBD1. This CDR3 has 15 amino acids. Germline trimming cut 1 base from V and 8 bases from J; bases unmatched to any gene: 7. CDR1 SGHRS and CDR2 YFSETQ come from the germline V gene. This CDR3 is CASSLRQGAREKLFF. The CDR3 DNA follows: TGCGCCAGCAGCTTGCGCCAGGGGGCGCGGGAAAAACTGTTTTTT.

The V call is TRBV6-6, the J call TRBJ2-1; the D gene is possibly TRBD2 (7 bases). This CDR3 contains 14 residues. The ends were cut back, 4 bases at V and 7 bases at J, with 14 bases in the middle. Germline V gene lookup returns CDR1 MNHNY and CDR2 SVGAGI (reference sequence). The CDR3 is CASSFAGAENEQFF. The CDR3 nucleotides are TGTGCCAGCAGTTTCGCGGGGGCAGAAAATGAGCAGTTCTTC.

The count of this clonotype is one. The chain uses TRBV6-5 and TRBJ1-2, with unresolved D. In germline, CDR1 is MNHEY, CDR2 SVGAGI. Deletions cut 5 bases from V and 4 bases from J, with 17 bases between. The CDR3 totals 15 residues. The CDR3 here is CASSLNLGPVYGYTF. DNA of the CDR3: TGTGCCAGCAGTCTAAACTTAGGGCCTGTCTATGGCTACACCTTC.

The V gene is TRBV29-1, the J gene TRBJ2-3; 9 positions agree with TRBD2. This CDR3 is built from 15 residues. V lost 1 base, J lost 4 bases, and 6 bases stayed unmatched. Germline CDR1 reads SQVTM; CDR2 reads ANQGSEA. The CDR3 loop reads CSVEASSGVSDTQYF. CDR3 nucleotide sequence: TGCAGCGTTGAAGCGTCTAGCGGGGTGTCAGATACGCAGTATTTT.

Only a few counts were recorded for this clonotype. The V and J genes are TRBV25-1 and TRBJ2-7; no definite D call. The CDR3 is 13 residues long. Trimming left V 4 bases short and J 5 bases short, with 12 bases between. Germline-derived CDR1 and CDR2 are MGHDK and SYGVNS. In nucleotides, the CDR3 is TGTGCCAGCAGTGCAGAGAATCGCGACGAGCAGTACTTC. Protein product: CASSAENRDEQYF.

The chain links TRBV10-3 to TRBJ2-7; D possibly matches TRBD1 or TRBD2 (6 bases each). This CDR3 is built from 15 residues. Trimming took 11 bases from V and 0 from J, leaving 20 bases between them. From germline, CDR1 is ENHRY and CDR2 SYGVKD. For the CDR3, the DNA is TGTGCCGCTACGGGGGTACAGGGTCGCTCCTACGAGCAGTACTTC. Protein: CAATGVQGRSYEQYF.

This chain connects TRBV5-1 to TRBJ2-6, with 7 bases matching TRBD1. The CDR3 runs 18 residues. Germline-derived CDR1 and CDR2 are SGHRS and YFSETQ. The ends lost 1 base at V and 0 bases at J; junction bases unmatched: 7. As DNA, the CDR3 is TGCGCCAGCAGCTTGAGTAAGGGACAGCACTCTGGGGCCAACGTCCTGACTTTC. Amino acid sequence: CASSLSKGQHSGANVLTF. The variable domain in full, completed from reference TRBV5-1 and TRBJ2-6, reads KAGVTQTPRYLIKTRGQQVTLSCSPISGHRSVSWYQQTPGQGLQFLFEYFSETQRNKGNFPGRFSGRQFSNSRSEMNVSTLELGDSALYLCASSLSKGQHSGANVLTFGAGSRLTVL.

The chain employs TRBV6-6 and TRBJ2-7; 8 bases are shared with TRBD1. The CDR3 length is 14 residues. The J segment lost 3 bases and the V segment lost 7 bases, leaving 8 bases of the junction unmatched. The germline V gene encodes CDR1 MNHNY and CDR2 SVGAGI (reference sequence). The CDR3 protein is CASILGQGVYEQYF. CDR3 coding DNA: TGTGCCAGCATACTTGGACAGGGCGTCTACGAGCAGTACTTC.

This clonotype has just a few counts. V and J are TRBV27 and TRBJ2-7; D might be TRBD2 (7 bases). Looked up from germline, CDR1 is MNHEY and CDR2 is SMNVEV (reference sequence). The V and J ends lost 3 bases and 2 bases respectively, with 14 bases between them. This CDR3 is built from 15 residues. DNA for the CDR3: TGTGCCAGCAGTTTCCTGGCGGGGGCGACCTACGAGCAGTACTTC. This gives the protein CASSFLAGATYEQYF.

The chain couples TRBV11-1 to TRBJ2-1, with 8 positions matching TRBD1. The end of the DNA is better explained by TRBJ2-7, so the J call may be wrong. The CDR3 is made up of 15 amino acids. The germline V gene encodes CDR1 SGHAT and CDR2 FQDESV (reference sequence). DNA for the CDR3: TGTGCCAGCCGGACAGGGTCGGTGACCTACAATGAGCAGTACTTC. It yields the protein CASRTGSVTYNEQYF.

The chain is built from TRBV6-2 or TRBV6-3 and TRBJ2-1; D ambiguous. This CDR3 is 13 amino acids long. Trimming cost V 3 bases and J 6 bases, with 9 bases left between them. Germline V CDR1 and CDR2: MNHEY, SVGEGT. The CDR3 protein is CASSYRPSNEQFF. In DNA, the CDR3 is TGTGCCAGCAGTTATAGGCCTAGCAATGAGCAGTTCTTC.

The DNA for the CDR3 is TGTGCCAGCAGCGTGGGGGGGGCTCGTGAGCAGTTCTTC. Amino acids: CASSVGGAREQFF. The rearrangement joins TRBV9 to TRBJ2-1; a weak D match, TRBD2 (7 bases). V was shortened by 2 bases and J by 9 bases, with 12 bases between the two germline ends. This CDR3 has 13 amino acids. Germline V CDR1 and CDR2: SGDLS, YYNGEE.

This clonotype occurred once. The CDR3 DNA reads TGCGCCAGCAGCCCTAGGCCCTTGGCGGATACGCAGTATTTT. It yields the protein CASSPRPLADTQYF. The rearrangement links TRBV5-1 to TRBJ2-3; D ambiguous. This CDR3 is 14 amino acids long. Germline CDR1 reads SGHRS; CDR2 reads YFSETQ. V was trimmed by 4 bases and J by 6 bases, leaving 15 bases between them.

This CDR3 reads CASWRGGDYGYTF. The CDR3 DNA reads as TGTGCCAGTTGGCGGGGAGGCGACTATGGCTACACCTTC. V is TRBV18 and J is TRBJ1-2; D is unresolved. Germline V gene data show CDR1 as KGHSH and CDR2 as LQKENI. Trimming took 9 bases from V and 3 from J, leaving 14 bases between them. This CDR3 has 13 amino acids.

This clonotype has only one observation. V usage is TRBV6-2 or TRBV6-3 and J usage is TRBJ2-1, with unresolved D. The CDR3 runs 16 residues. With 2 bases removed from V and 0 bases from J, the gap between germline ends came to 11 bases. CDR1 and CDR2 from the germline V gene are MNHEY and SVGEGT. The CDR3 here is CASSYLGRSSYNEQFF. CDR3 sequence (DNA): TGTGCCAGCAGTTACCTAGGACGGAGCTCCTACAATGAGCAGTTCTTC.

This clonotype was observed a handful of times. The chain joins TRBV20-1 to TRBJ1-4; a possible D gene is TRBD1 (5 bases). The length of the CDR3 is 13 residues. V was pared by 5 bases and J by 6 bases, with 13 bases between. Germline V CDR1 and CDR2: DFQATT, SNEGSKA (reference sequence). The CDR3 nucleotides read TGCAGTGCTCTCGGGGGAGGGGATGAAAAACTGTTTTTT. It encodes CSALGGGDEKLFF.

The V and J genes are TRBV7-9 and TRBJ2-1; 14 nucleotides agree with TRBD2. Germline V lookup: CDR1 SEHNR, CDR2 FQNEAQ (reference sequence). The CDR3 sequence is 15 residues long. Trimming at V came to 4 bases and at J to 7 bases, leaving 3 bases not matched to a gene. The CDR3 DNA follows: TGTGCCAGCAGCTCGACTAGCGGGGGGGTAAATGAGCAGTTCTTC. It yields the protein CASSSTSGGVNEQFF.